One and the same sample provided the 13 T cell receptor beta chains below, sequenced in a study of CD8+CD57+ T cells in acquired aplastic anemia. Patients chosen for sequencing had shown CD8+CD57+ cell expansion by flow cytometry. For CDR3 and TCR beta VDJ profiling, genomic DNA was the template used. TCRdb used MiXCR to reprocess the reads, holding one entry per CDR3 protein. The table includes roughly 180,000 distinct CDR3 sequences, roughly 60% detected once. The material sequenced was sorted CD4+, CD8+, or CD8+CD57+ T cells (not recorded which) from PBMCs. These receptors all stem from a human donor with aplastic anemia.

The chain recombines TRBV10-3 with TRBJ2-3, with D unresolved. Trimming cost V 10 bases and J 7 bases, with 15 bases left between them. CDR3 size: 12 residues. Germline loops: CDR1 ENHRY, CDR2 SYGVKD. The CDR3 bases are TGTGCCAGCAGCCCTAACACCTATACGCAGTATTTT. This gives the protein CASSPNTYTQYF.

At least ten counts were recorded for this clonotype. The chain has TRBV20-1 and TRBJ1-3; 7 positions agree with TRBD1. CDR3 length: 16 residues. V lost 3 bases and J lost 1; bases outside the gene matches: 9. Looked up from germline, CDR1 is DFQATT and CDR2 is SNEGSKA (reference sequence). The DNA for the CDR3 is TGCAGTGCTAGCTGGGCAGGGGGGTATTCTGGAAACACCATATATTTT. This translates into CSASWAGGYSGNTIYF.

This rearrangement joins TRBV7-8 to TRBJ2-3; 7 positions agree with TRBD1. Per the germline V gene, CDR1 is SGHVS and CDR2 is FQNEAQ. The V gene end was trimmed by 5 bases and the J gene end by 4 bases; junction bases not matched to a gene: 6. This CDR3 is 14 amino acids long. The CDR3 coding sequence is TGTGCCAGCAGCCGAGACAGGGTTGCAGATACGCAGTATTTT. The encoded protein is CASSRDRVADTQYF.

The rearrangement joins TRBV3-1 to TRBJ2-1, with TRBD2 matching over 7 bases. CDR1 is LGHDT, CDR2 YNNKEL, per germline (reference sequence). The CDR3 extends over 14 amino acids. After removal of 0 bases from V and 10 bases from J, the junction contained 6 bases not matched to a gene. CDR3: CASSQERLAEEQFF. CDR3 DNA: TGTGCCAGCAGCCAAGAAAGGCTAGCGGAAGAGCAGTTCTTC.

This clonotype was counted ten times or more. This chain links TRBV12-3 or TRBV12-4 with TRBJ1-1; the D gene is possibly TRBD1 (5 bases). V lost 6 bases to trimming and J lost 6 bases, with 14 bases between them. The CDR3 has 13 residues. Written as DNA, the CDR3 is TGTGCCAGCAGCCACGACAGCATGGCTGAAGCTTTCTTT. The encoded protein is CASSHDSMAEAFF.

The chain combines TRBV29-1 with TRBJ2-7; D not certain. Trimming shortened V by 6 bases and J by 5 bases, and 11 bases separated the two germline ends. Germline lookup yields CDR1 SQVTM and CDR2 ANQGSEA. The CDR3 runs to 11 residues. The CDR3 DNA reads as TGCAGCGTCGAACGGTTCAACGAGCAGTACTTC. Amino acid sequence: CSVERFNEQYF.

The chain couples TRBV12-5 to TRBJ2-5; D gene uncertain. Germline CDR1 reads LGHNT; CDR2 reads FRNRAP. Trimming stripped 6 bases from V and 2 bases from J, with 4 bases between. The CDR3 loop spans 11 amino acids. CDR3 bases: TGTGCTAGTGGACCACAAGAGACCCAGTACTTC. This encodes CASGPQETQYF.

The sample holds one count of this clonotype. This chain uses TRBV13 with TRBJ2-7; D may be TRBD1 or TRBD2 (6 bases each). This CDR3 comprises 16 residues. Germline lookup yields CDR1 PRHDT and CDR2 FYEKMQ (reference sequence). V lost 6 bases and J 4 bases, leaving 22 bases between the germline ends. CDR3 in amino acids: CASSFPTGQEGYEQYF. CDR3 sequence (DNA): TGTGCCAGCAGTTTTCCGACAGGCCAGGAGGGTTACGAGCAGTACTTC.

At least ten counts were recorded for this clonotype. The chain employs TRBV5-1 and TRBJ1-1, with 12 nucleotides matching TRBD1. V was pared by 5 bases and J by 5 bases, with 7 bases of the junction left unmatched. Germline CDR1 is SGHRS and CDR2 is YFSETQ. This CDR3 has 15 residues. CDR3 sequence (DNA): TGCGCCAGCAGAGACGGGACAGGGGGCGCAACTGAAGCTTTCTTT. It encodes CASRDGTGGATEAFF.

The V and J genes are TRBV7-9 and TRBJ1-6; 9 bases map to TRBD1. This CDR3 contains 16 residues. Germline trimming cut 5 bases from V and 10 bases from J; bases unmatched to any gene: 12. CDR1 is SEHNR, CDR2 FQNEAQ, per germline (reference sequence). CDR3 in amino acids: CASSDPGQGQDSPLHF. Written as DNA, the CDR3 is TGTGCCAGCAGCGACCCGGGACAGGGTCAGGACTCACCCCTCCACTTT.

Regarding this clonotype: A much larger clone sits a single nucleotide away, making a read error possible. The chain employs TRBV7-9 and TRBJ2-2; TRBD2 matches at 7 bases. This CDR3 region has 19 residues. Germline CDR1 SEHNR, CDR2 FQNEAQ (reference sequence). The V and J ends lost 1 base and 2 bases, in that order; junction bases with no gene match: 13. The CDR3: CASSLDQHKGGVNTGELFF. CDR3 coding DNA: TGTGCCAGCAGCTTAGACCAGCACAAGGGAGGGGTTAACACCGGGGAGCTGTTTTTT.

The chain links TRBV7-2 to TRBJ2-1; 12 bases line up with TRBD2. Trimming removed 6 bases from V and 3 bases from J; junction bases left unmatched: 6. CDR1 SGHTA and CDR2 FQGNSA come from the germline V gene. The CDR3 has 16 residues. The CDR3 DNA is TGTGCCAGCAGTTCCTCGACTAGCGGGGGCTACAATGAGCAGTTCTTC. This translates into CASSSSTSGGYNEQFF.

The chain links TRBV9 to TRBJ2-7, with D perhaps assigned TRBD1 or TRBD2 (5 bases each). Germline V gene lookup returns CDR1 SGDLS and CDR2 YYNGEE. The V gene lost 2 bases and the J gene lost 5 bases, with 14 bases spanning the gap. CDR3 length: 14 amino acids. DNA of the CDR3: TGTGCCAGCAGCGTCTGGGGGTCTGGGGACGAGCAGTACTTC. Translating it yields CASSVWGSGDEQYF.